The 32 T cell receptor beta chains in this list originate from one sample, sequenced in a study of blood T cell repertoires in COVID-19. Here immunoSEQ multiplex PCR was the method, and the copy in TCRdb shows in-frame clones only, minus some. Among about 120,000 clones listed, roughly 85% were seen once. Sequenced input: peripheral blood. Receptors were obtained from a man in his forties or fifties with acute or convalescent COVID-19.

There are a few counts of this clone. The V gene is TRBV7-9, the J gene TRBJ2-3; 7 nucleotides match TRBD2. The length of the CDR3 is 14 residues. Germline CDR1 SEHNR, CDR2 FQNEAQ (reference sequence). V shed 1 base and J 6 bases; nucleotides not matched to a gene: 4. CDR3: CASSLGDGGDTQYF. CDR3 coding DNA: TGTGCCAGCAGCTTAGGGGACGGGGGGGATACGCAGTATTTT.

The rearrangement links TRBV5-1 to TRBJ1-2; TRBD1 is a possible D gene (5 bases). Germline CDR1 is SGHRS and CDR2 is YFSETQ. The CDR3 consists of 15 residues. Trimming shortened V by 0 bases and J by 5 bases, and 14 bases separated the two germline ends. The CDR3 loop reads CASSLGLGREYGYTF. CDR3 DNA: TGCGCCAGCAGCTTGGGACTCGGCAGGGAATATGGCTACACCTTC.

This sequence joins TRBV14 and TRBJ2-3; 12 nucleotides align to TRBD2. The CDR3 is 15 amino acids. From germline, CDR1 is SGHDN and CDR2 FVKESK. Germline trimming cut 4 bases from V and 5 bases from J; bases unmatched to any gene: 4. Here the CDR3 reads CASSPGLAGGDTQYF. The CDR3 region has the DNA TGTGCCAGCAGCCCGGGACTAGCGGGTGGAGATACGCAGTATTTT.

V gene TRBV19 combines with J gene TRBJ1-5; no firm D call. With 4 bases removed from V and 0 bases from J, the gap between germline ends came to 10 bases. The CDR3 covers 15 residues. Looked up from germline, CDR1 is LNHDA and CDR2 is SQIVND (reference sequence). Written as DNA, the CDR3 is TGTGCCAGTAGTACCACTACGGGTAGCAATCAGCCCCAGCATTTT. The encoded protein is CASSTTTGSNQPQHF.

This sequence joins TRBV2 and TRBJ1-5; the D is unclear. Germline CDR1 and CDR2: SNHLY and FYNNEI. Between the trimmed V and J ends, which lost 5 bases and 4 bases, there was a span of 15 bases. CDR3 length: 15 residues. DNA of the CDR3: TGTGCCAGCAGTAGGTCCACGGGAGGGAATCAGCCCCAGCATTTT. It translates to CASSRSTGGNQPQHF.

This sequence joins TRBV27 and TRBJ2-5; 9 bases fit TRBD1. J was trimmed by 3 bases and V by 7 bases; bases with no gene match: 15. CDR1 MNHEY and CDR2 SMNVEV come from the germline V gene (reference sequence). This CDR3 is built from 17 residues. The DNA of the CDR3 is TGTGCCAGCACCTCTCCCCCACAGGGGGCAGAAAAAGAGACCCAGTACTTC. Translating gives CASTSPPQGAEKETQYF.

This chain's CDR3 is CARAAGEGEQYF. For the CDR3, the DNA is TGTGCCAGAGCAGCGGGAGAGGGCGAGCAGTACTTC. This sequence joins TRBV2 and TRBJ2-7, with 8 bases that match TRBD2. Germline V gives CDR1 SNHLY, CDR2 FYNNEI. V lost 9 bases, J lost 6 bases, and 7 bases stayed unmatched. The CDR3 covers 12 residues.

The rearrangement uses TRBV9 and TRBJ2-1; possibly TRBD1 for D (6 bases). Trimming cost V 0 bases and J 2 bases, with 24 bases left between them. The CDR3 has 20 residues. The germline V gene has CDR1 SGDLS and CDR2 YYNGEE. This chain's CDR3 is CASSVGLGQLRGETYNEQFF. CDR3 bases: TGTGCCAGCAGCGTAGGGTTGGGACAACTAAGGGGAGAAACCTACAATGAGCAGTTCTTC.

The V call is TRBV10-1, the J call TRBJ2-7; D unresolved. This CDR3 contains 12 residues. V shed 2 bases and J shed 4 bases, with 6 bases lying between them. The germline gives CDR1 WNHNN, CDR2 SYGVQD (reference sequence). The CDR3 region has the DNA TGCGCCAGCAGTGAGAGAGGTTACGAGCAGTACTTC. It specifies CASSERGYEQYF.

The V call is TRBV6-5, the J call TRBJ1-1; unclear D gene. There are 13 residues in the CDR3. CDR1 is MNHEY, CDR2 SVGAGI, per germline. The V gene lost 6 bases and the J gene lost 4 bases, with 12 bases spanning the gap. CDR3 nucleotide sequence: TGTGCCAGCAGAACGGGAACGAGCACTGAAGCTTTCTTT. Translated, it gives CASRTGTSTEAFF.

V and J are TRBV5-4 and TRBJ1-5; 9 positions agree with TRBD1. The J segment lost 1 base and the V segment lost 1 base, leaving 6 bases of the junction unmatched. The CDR3 length is 17 residues. The germline V gene has CDR1 SGHNT and CDR2 YYREEE (reference sequence). CDR3 loop: CASSLTGQGPSNQPQHF. CDR3 nucleotide sequence: TGTGCCAGCAGCTTGACAGGACAGGGGCCAAGCAATCAGCCCCAGCATTTT.

This chain joins TRBV5-1 and TRBJ2-7; tentatively, D is TRBD1 (6 bases). Germline CDR1 SGHRS, CDR2 YFSETQ. The CDR3 totals 13 residues. Trimming cost V 0 bases and J 6 bases, with 10 bases left between them. Here the CDR3 DNA reads TGCGCCAGCAGCTTGGAGTTAGGGGGCGAGCAGTACTTC. Its protein is CASSLELGGEQYF.

The V and J genes are TRBV6-5 and TRBJ1-1, with D maybe TRBD1 (5 bases). The CDR3 loop spans 15 amino acids. Germline CDR1 reads MNHEY; CDR2 reads SVGAGI. V was shortened by 6 bases and J by 6 bases, with 20 bases between the two germline ends. The CDR3 nucleotides are TGTGCCAGCAGATGGGGGGGTCTCGAAAACGCTGAAGCTTTCTTT. Residues: CASRWGGLENAEAFF.

This clone was seen a handful of times. This rearrangement joins TRBV28 to TRBJ2-5; the D gene is possibly TRBD2 (6 bases). The V end lost 8 bases, the J end lost 3 bases, and 19 bases lay between the germline ends. CDR1 and CDR2 (germline): MDHEN, SYDVKM. This CDR3 has 15 residues. The CDR3 sequence is CASCRVYSGKETQYF. CDR3 coding DNA: TGTGCCAGCTGTCGGGTATATAGCGGTAAAGAGACCCAGTACTTC. The whole variable domain, filled in from reference TRBV28 and TRBJ2-5, reads DVKVTQSSRYLVKRTGEKVFLECVQDMDHENMFWYRQDPGLGLRLIYFSYDVKMKEKGDIPEGYSVSREKKERFSLILESASTNQTSMYLCASCRVYSGKETQYFGPGTRLLVL.

CDR3: CASSRETAVETQYF. CDR3 nucleotides: TGTGCCAGCAGCCGGGAGACCGCGGTAGAGACCCAGTACTTC. V is TRBV5-5 and J is TRBJ2-5, with a possible D match to TRBD2 (6 bases). Germline CDR1 SGHKS, CDR2 YYEKEE (reference sequence). The V gene lost 4 bases and the J gene lost 4 bases, with 14 bases spanning the gap. The CDR3 runs to 14 residues. Combining the CDR3 with reference TRBV5-5 and TRBJ2-5 gives the whole variable domain DAGVTQSPTHLIKTRGQQVTLRCSPISGHKSVSWYQQVLGQGPQFIFQYYEKEERGRGNFPDRFSARQFPNYSSELNVNALLLGDSALYLCASSRETAVETQYFGPGTRLLVL.

The V call is TRBV18, the J call TRBJ2-7; TRBD1 matches at 7 bases. CDR1 is KGHSH, CDR2 LQKENI, per germline. This CDR3 spans 16 amino acids. V gave up 0 bases and J gave up 1 base; unmatched junction bases: 6. In DNA, the CDR3 is TGTGCCAGCTCACCACCCACTCGACAGGGTTCCTACGAGCAGTACTTC. Its protein is CASSPPTRQGSYEQYF.

This rearrangement joins TRBV25-1 to TRBJ1-4; tentative D call: TRBD1 (6 bases). This CDR3 is 14 amino acids long. The V end was cut by 9 bases, the J end by 6 bases, with 17 bases between. Germline V gives CDR1 MGHDK, CDR2 SYGVNS. The chain's CDR3 is CASSEFRGDEKLFF. DNA for the CDR3: TGTGCCAGTAGCGAATTCAGGGGTGATGAAAAACTGTTTTTT. Drawing the rest from reference TRBV25-1 and TRBJ1-4, the complete variable domain is EADIYQTPRYLVIGTGKKITLECSQTMGHDKMYWYQQDPGMELHLIHYSYGVNSTEKGDLSSESTVSRIRTEHFPLTLESARPSHTSQYLCASSEFRGDEKLFFGSGTQLSVL.

The V call is TRBV24-1, the J call TRBJ2-1, with 9 bases aligning to TRBD1. V lost 8 bases, J lost 3 bases, and 1 base stayed unmatched. Germline loops: CDR1 KGHDR, CDR2 SFDVKD. The CDR3 totals 13 residues. CDR3 protein: CATKGQGYNEQFF. In nucleotides, the CDR3 is TGTGCCACCAAGGGACAGGGCTACAATGAGCAGTTCTTC.

The table lists this clone with a count of one. The rearrangement joins TRBV7-9 to TRBJ2-7; D is possibly TRBD2 (5 bases). Trimming took 5 bases from V and 3 from J, leaving 20 bases between them. The CDR3 runs to 16 residues. Germline V gene data show CDR1 as SEHNR and CDR2 as FQNEAQ (reference sequence). The CDR3 DNA follows: TGTGCCAGCAGCCCAGACCTGGGATCACTAGTCTACGAGCAGTACTTC. Its translation is CASSPDLGSLVYEQYF.

The gene calls are TRBV5-8 and TRBJ2-3, with D perhaps matching TRBD2 (5 bases). Germline V CDR1 and CDR2: SGHTS, YDEGEE. The germline V and J ends were trimmed by 2 bases and 1 base, with 8 bases remaining between them. CDR3 length: 14 residues. In DNA form, the CDR3 reads TGTGCCAGCAGCTTAGGTAGCGGCACAGATACGCAGTATTTT. As protein: CASSLGSGTDTQYF.

A few counts support this clone. J is TRBJ1-3 and V is TRBV3-1 (or the pseudogene TRBV3-2); TRBD1 matches 9 bases. The CDR3 has 16 residues. CDR1 is LGHDT, CDR2 YNNKEL, per germline (reference sequence). The J segment lost 7 bases and the V segment lost 4 bases, leaving 11 bases of the junction unmatched. DNA of the CDR3: TGTGCCAGCAGCCGAACAGGACAGGGGATCGCCAACACCATATATTTT. Translating gives CASSRTGQGIANTIYF.

The chain has TRBV6-5 and TRBJ2-2, with D maybe TRBD1 (6 bases). From germline, CDR1 is MNHEY and CDR2 SVGAGI. The CDR3 is made up of 15 amino acids. V dropped 4 bases and J dropped 1 base, with 10 bases sitting between them. CDR3 amino acids: CASSSQGGNTGELFF. The CDR3, as DNA: TGTGCCAGCAGTTCACAGGGTGGGAACACCGGGGAGCTGTTTTTT.

This chain uses TRBV20-1 with TRBJ2-1, with D perhaps TRBD2 (6 bases). The germline V and J ends were trimmed by 3 bases and 7 bases, with 19 bases remaining between them. Per germline, CDR1 DFQATT and CDR2 SNEGSKA (reference sequence). The CDR3 contains 15 residues. CDR3 nucleotides: TGCAGTGCTAGTTGGTTCCGGGAGCGAGGGAATGAGCAGTTCTTC. This sequence encodes CSASWFRERGNEQFF.

The gene calls are TRBV5-5 and TRBJ2-6, with a tentative D call TRBD1 (6 bases). CDR1 SGHKS and CDR2 YYEKEE come from the germline V gene (reference sequence). The CDR3 totals 16 residues. V was trimmed by 4 bases and J by 0 bases, leaving 11 bases between them. The CDR3: CASSIGQSSGANVLTF. The DNA for the CDR3 is TGTGCCAGCAGCATAGGACAGAGCTCTGGGGCCAACGTCCTGACTTTC.

This chain links TRBV2 with TRBJ1-5; the match to TRBD1 covers 8 bases. This CDR3 has 16 amino acids. V was pared by 6 bases and J by 3 bases, with 10 bases of the junction left unmatched. Germline V gives CDR1 SNHLY, CDR2 FYNNEI. The CDR3 reads CASRELGQGDNQPQHF. The CDR3 DNA sequence: TGTGCCAGCAGAGAACTTGGACAGGGTGACAATCAGCCCCAGCATTTT.

The chain carries TRBV4-3 and TRBJ1-2; 8 bases match TRBD1. The CDR3 extends over 17 amino acids. V lost 0 bases to trimming and J lost 1 base; unmatched junction nucleotides: 7. Looked up from germline, CDR1 is LGHNA and CDR2 is YSLEER. CDR3: CASSQEITGGLNYGYTF. As DNA, the CDR3 is TGCGCCAGCAGCCAAGAAATAACAGGGGGGCTTAACTATGGCTACACCTTC.

This clone came up once. The V and J genes are TRBV30 and TRBJ1-2; D is undetermined. Germline V gene sequence: CDR1 GTSNPN, CDR2 SVGIG (reference sequence). Trimming removed 5 bases at V and 2 bases at J, with 15 bases between. This CDR3 contains 14 residues. Here the CDR3 reads CAWLNLGSNYGYTF. The CDR3 nucleotides read TGTGCCTGGCTGAATTTGGGCTCAAACTATGGCTACACCTTC.

The chain uses TRBV6-2 or TRBV6-3 and TRBJ1-6; no reliable D call. V shed 6 bases and J shed 7 bases, with 13 bases lying between them. Germline loops: CDR1 MNHEY, CDR2 SVGEGT. The CDR3 totals 14 residues. Here the CDR3 DNA reads TGTGCCAGCAGCCGTTTATCTCAGAATTCACCCCTCCACTTT. Residues: CASSRLSQNSPLHF.

The chain uses TRBV11-2 and TRBJ1-1; the D gene is possibly TRBD1 (6 bases). Trimming took off 3 bases at V and 4 bases at J, with 6 bases between the two ends. The CDR3 runs 12 residues. Germline V gene sequence: CDR1 SGHAT, CDR2 FQNNGV. The CDR3 DNA follows: TGTGCCAGCAGCTTGACAGGCACTGAAGCTTTCTTT. Amino acids: CASSLTGTEAFF.

The rearrangement uses TRBV6-5 and TRBJ1-5, with D maybe TRBD1 (6 bases). There are 15 residues in the CDR3. Germline V gene data show CDR1 as MNHEY and CDR2 as SVGAGI. V lost 7 bases, J lost 5 bases, and 18 bases lay in between. The CDR3 DNA is TGTGCCAGCACCCCGGACGGACAGTTTCATCAGCCCCAGCATTTT. Translated: CASTPDGQFHQPQHF.

The gene calls are TRBV2 and TRBJ1-5; D is unclear. V shed 5 bases and J shed 2 bases, with 10 bases lying between them. The CDR3 contains 14 residues. Per the germline V gene, CDR1 is SNHLY and CDR2 is FYNNEI. CDR3 protein: CASSPLSGNQPQHF. The CDR3 region has the DNA TGTGCCAGCAGTCCGCTTAGTGGCAATCAGCCCCAGCATTTT.

This rearrangement joins TRBV6-5 to TRBJ1-4; D gene uncertain. Germline CDR1 MNHEY, CDR2 SVGAGI. The CDR3 spans 14 residues. V lost 3 bases to trimming and J lost 8 bases, with 13 bases between them. The CDR3 DNA reads as TGTGCCAGCAGTTATGAGGGAGGAAGAGAAAAACTGTTTTTT. This encodes CASSYEGGREKLFF.